The rows below give T cell receptor beta chains drawn from one sample of a study of cytomegalovirus exposure and HLA in healthy donors. Profiled with immunoSEQ multiplex PCR; TCRdb holds only in-frame clones, not every one. Of a few hundred thousand clones listed, 80% are singletons. Sample: PBMCs. The source of these receptors is a girl aged 2 to 9 in good health and CMV-seronegative. CDR3s include the opening cysteine and the closing phenylalanine or tryptophan. D genes are given only for firm matches. Where a row states a size, it is once, few, many or the class of an expanded clone; other rows omit it.

>.|TRBJ2-1|TRBV5-1|TRBD1
TGCGCCAGCAGCTCTATGGGACAGCCCTACAATGAGCAGTTCTTC
CASSSMGQPYNEQFF
>.|TRBJ1-1|TRBV5-1|TRBD1
TGCGCCAGCAGCGAGACAGGGGGCTTCACTGAAGCTTTCTTT
CASSETGGFTEAFF
>.|TRBJ2-3|TRBV27|TRBD2
TGTGCCAGCAGTCGAGGTGTGCCGGGACTAGCGGGAGCCGAAGATACGCAGTATTTT
CASSRGVPGLAGAEDTQYF
>.|TRBJ2-1|TRBV2|TRBD1
TGTGCCAGCAGTTTTCGGGACAGAGGAAATTTTCCCCCAAATGAGCAGTTCTTC
CASSFRDRGNFPPNEQFF
>.|TRBJ2-1|TRBV18|.
TGTGCCAGCTCACCACCACGGGGTTCTGAGCAGTTCTTC
CASSPPRGSEQFF
>.|TRBJ2-3|TRBV27|TRBD2
TGTGCCAGCAGGCCCCAGCTAGCGGGAGTTAAAGATACGCAGTATTTT
CASRPQLAGVKDTQYF
>.|TRBJ2-7|TRBV2|.
TGTGCCAGCAGTGAAGACAGGAGTCCCCTCTCCTACGAGCAGTACTTC
CASSEDRSPLSYEQYF
>once|TRBJ2-2|TRBV30|TRBD1
TGTGCCTTTACAGGGGTGGCCGGGGAGCTGTTTTTT
CAFTGVAGELFF
>.|TRBJ1-1|TRBV5-6|TRBD1
TGTGCCAGCAGCTTGCTCCACAGGGGTGAAGCTTTCTTT
CASSLLHRGEAFF
>few|TRBJ2-7|TRBV28|TRBD1
TGTGCCAGCAGTCCCGCTGGCGACAGGGCCTACGAGCAGTACTTC
CASSPAGDRAYEQYF
>.|TRBJ2-1|TRBV6-1|TRBD1
TGTGCCAGCAGTGATTGGACAGGGGGTATCTACAATGAGCAGTTCTTC
CASSDWTGGIYNEQFF
>.|TRBJ2-1|TRBV30|TRBD1
TGTGCCTGGAGGACAGGGGGCGCGGACAATGAGCAGTTCTTC
CAWRTGGADNEQFF
>.|TRBJ2-3|TRBV7-2|.
TGTGCCAGCAGCAGGCAGGGGCTCACAGATACGCAGTATTTT
CASSRQGLTDTQYF
>.|TRBJ2-5|TRBV29-1|.
TGCAGCGTTCTCAGGGGACAAGAGACCCAGTACTTC
CSVLRGQETQYF
>once|TRBJ1-5|TRBV25-1|.
TGTGCCAGCAGCCCCAGGGAGGGGTATTCGCCCCAGCATTTT
CASSPREGYSPQHF
>.|TRBJ2-4|TRBV2|.
TGTGCCAGCCTCGAGGTGGCCAAAAACATTCAGTACTTC
CASLEVAKNIQYF
>.|TRBJ2-7|TRBV7-8|TRBD2
TGTGCCAGCAGCCAATTTAGCGGGAGTGCCTACGAGCAGTACTTC
CASSQFSGSAYEQYF
>few|TRBJ2-7|TRBV4-1|.
TGCGCCAGCAGCCAACGATCGGAGGGATGGGAGCAGTACTTC
CASSQRSEGWEQYF
>few|TRBJ2-7|TRBV28|TRBD1
TGTGCCAGCAGGACGACCGGACAGGGGGCCTACGAGCAGTACTTC
CASRTTGQGAYEQYF
>few|TRBJ2-1|TRBV18|TRBD2
TGTGCCAGCTCACCTAAACAGGGACTAGCGCTTATGAGCTCCTACAATGAGCAGTTCTTC
CASSPKQGLALMSSYNEQFF
>.|TRBJ1-3|TRBV29-1|.
TGCAGCGTTGAAGATGGGCTCTCTGGAAACACCATATATTTT
CSVEDGLSGNTIYF
>once|TRBJ2-1|TRBV6-5|TRBD1
TGTGCCAGCAGTTACTTCGGGACAGGCGGCTACAATGAGCAGTTCTTC
CASSYFGTGGYNEQFF
>.|TRBJ1-4|TRBV5-1|.
TGCGCCAGCAGCTCGGACAGTAACAATGAAAAACTGTTTTTT
CASSSDSNNEKLFF
>once|TRBJ2-7|TRBV9|.
TGTGCCAGCAGCGTAGTGGCAGGCTACGAGCAGTACTTC
CASSVVAGYEQYF
>.|TRBJ2-1|TRBV28|.
TGTGCCAGCAGTCCCGCGAGGGACTCCGCCCTAGGTGAGCAGTTCTTC
CASSPARDSALGEQFF
>.|TRBJ1-1|TRBV7-9|.
TGTGCCAGCAGCTCAGGGGTTTGGGGGAACACTGAAGCTTTCTTT
CASSSGVWGNTEAFF
>.|TRBJ2-7|TRBV6-6|TRBD1
TGTGCCAGCACCAAGGGGGACAGCTACGAGCAGTACTTC
CASTKGDSYEQYF
>.|TRBJ2-7|TRBV6-5|TRBD2
TGTGCCAGCAACACCGGGGGGGGAGGTTACGAGCAGTACTTC
CASNTGGGGYEQYF
>.|TRBJ1-5|TRBV7-2|.
TGTGCCAGCAGTCTAGGACTGCTCTATAGCAATCAGCCCCAGCATTTT
CASSLGLLYSNQPQHF
>.|TRBJ1-2|TRBV11-2|.
TGTGCCAGCAGCTCGGGGACACCAACTAACTATGGCTACACCTTC
CASSSGTPTNYGYTF
>few|TRBJ1-1|TRBV12-2|.
TGTGCAAGTCGCTTCGGGACAGCATACACTGAAGCTTTCTTT
CASRFGTAYTEAFF
>.|TRBJ2-1|TRBV7-9|TRBD2
TGTGCCAGCAGCTTAGCCTCTAGCGGCAATGAGCAGTTCTTC
CASSLASSGNEQFF
>once|TRBJ1-5|TRBV6-5|.
TGTGCCAGCAGCCGAGACTCCCATAGCAATCAGCCCCAGCATTTT
CASSRDSHSNQPQHF
>.|TRBJ2-1|TRBV7-9|TRBD2
TGTTCCAGCAGCGGGGCGGGGGGGACCTCCTACAATGAGCAGTTCTTC
CSSSGAGGTSYNEQFF
>.|TRBJ2-7|TRBV29-1|TRBD2
TGCAGCGCTACGGGGGACCTAGCGGGAGGGTCCTACGAGCAGTACTTC
CSATGDLAGGSYEQYF
>.|TRBJ2-1|TRBV19|TRBD2
TGTGCCAGTAGAGTAGCGGGAGGCCCCTACAATGAGCAGTTCTTC
CASRVAGGPYNEQFF
>.|TRBJ2-3|TRBV7-2|TRBD2
TGTGCCAGCAGCTTCACTAGCGGGGGCACAGATACGCAGTATTTT
CASSFTSGGTDTQYF
>.|TRBJ2-1|TRBV10-3|TRBD2
TGTGCCATCACCTCTCGCGGGAGACCTTACAATGAGCAGTTCTTC
CAITSRGRPYNEQFF
>.|TRBJ1-5|TRBV27|.
TGTGCCAGCAGTCCCCTTACGGGTCAGCCCCAGCATTTT
CASSPLTGQPQHF
>.|TRBJ1-5|TRBV27|.
TGTGCCAGCAGTTGGGGAGGCTGGCAGCCCCAGCATTTT
CASSWGGWQPQHF
>.|TRBJ2-2|TRBV7-9|.
TGTGCCAGCCGCGCGGCCGGGGAGCTGTTTTTT
CASRAAGELFF
>.|TRBJ1-3|TRBV28|TRBD1
TGTGCCAGCAGTTCCGGACAGGGGGACACCATATATTTT
CASSSGQGDTIYF
>.|TRBJ2-7|TRBV2|.
TGTGCCAGCAGTGAAGGGCACTTAGCGTACGAGCAGTACTTC
CASSEGHLAYEQYF
>.|TRBJ2-2|TRBV2|.
TGTGCCAGCAGCGGCCCGGGGTCCGGGGAGCTGTTTTTT
CASSGPGSGELFF
>.|TRBJ1-5|TRBV28|TRBD1
TGTGCCAGCAGTTTATGGCCGGGACAGGGAGAGCAATTTAGCAATCAGCCCCAGCATTTT
CASSLWPGQGEQFSNQPQHF
>few|TRBJ2-7|TRBV6-6|TRBD1
TGTGCCAGCAGGTCGACAGGGTTAGCGGAGCAGTACTTC
CASRSTGLAEQYF
>once|TRBJ2-1|TRBV9|TRBD2
TGTGCCAGCAGCGTAGGCGGGAGGGCCCATGAGCAGTTCTTC
CASSVGGRAHEQFF
>.|TRBJ2-7|TRBV27|TRBD2
TGTGCCAGCGGGCGGGAGGGCCGGTACGAGCAGTACTTC
CASGREGRYEQYF
>.|TRBJ2-3|TRBV2|TRBD2
TGTGCCAGCAGCGCTAAGCGGCGGGGGAGCACAGATACGCAGTATTTT
CASSAKRRGSTDTQYF
>.|TRBJ2-5|TRBV4-2|TRBD2
TGTGCCAGCAGCCAAGATCGGGCGGGGGGGAGAAAAGAGACCCAGTACTTC
CASSQDRAGGRKETQYF
>.|TRBJ2-1|TRBV10-2|.
TGCGCCAGCAGCAGTGAAGGGGCCTACAATGAGCAGTTCTTC
CASSSEGAYNEQFF
>few|TRBJ2-7|TRBV28|TRBD2
TGTGCCAGCAGTCTCGGGACTAGAGGCTCCGAGCAGTACTTC
CASSLGTRGSEQYF
>.|TRBJ2-1|TRBV7-6|TRBD1
TGTGCCAGCAGCCCAAGGGCCGGGTCGGGGGGACAGGGAAATGAGCAGTTCTTC
CASSPRAGSGGQGNEQFF
>.|TRBJ2-3|TRBV10-3|TRBD1
TGTGCCATCAGTGTTGGGCGCACAGGGGCGAGCACAGATACGCAGTATTTT
CAISVGRTGASTDTQYF
>once|TRBJ1-6|TRBV28|TRBD1
TGTGCCAGCAGTTTGAGGACAGGCCTAAATTCACCCCTCCACTTT
CASSLRTGLNSPLHF
>.|TRBJ2-3|TRBV7-3|.
TGTGCCAGCAGCCAGGGGAACACAGATACGCAGTATTTT
CASSQGNTDTQYF
>.|TRBJ2-7|TRBV4-1|.
TGCGCCAGCAGCCAAGTTACCGGGAAGTACGAGCAGTACTTC
CASSQVTGKYEQYF
>once|TRBJ2-1|TRBV19|TRBD2
TGTGCCAGTAGTCTCCGAATAGGTACAGCGGGAGGGTCCTACAATGAGCAGTTCTTC
CASSLRIGTAGGSYNEQFF
>.|TRBJ1-2|TRBV6-4|.
TGTGCCAGCAGTTACTCGGGTTTCAGGGATGGCTACACCTTC
CASSYSGFRDGYTF